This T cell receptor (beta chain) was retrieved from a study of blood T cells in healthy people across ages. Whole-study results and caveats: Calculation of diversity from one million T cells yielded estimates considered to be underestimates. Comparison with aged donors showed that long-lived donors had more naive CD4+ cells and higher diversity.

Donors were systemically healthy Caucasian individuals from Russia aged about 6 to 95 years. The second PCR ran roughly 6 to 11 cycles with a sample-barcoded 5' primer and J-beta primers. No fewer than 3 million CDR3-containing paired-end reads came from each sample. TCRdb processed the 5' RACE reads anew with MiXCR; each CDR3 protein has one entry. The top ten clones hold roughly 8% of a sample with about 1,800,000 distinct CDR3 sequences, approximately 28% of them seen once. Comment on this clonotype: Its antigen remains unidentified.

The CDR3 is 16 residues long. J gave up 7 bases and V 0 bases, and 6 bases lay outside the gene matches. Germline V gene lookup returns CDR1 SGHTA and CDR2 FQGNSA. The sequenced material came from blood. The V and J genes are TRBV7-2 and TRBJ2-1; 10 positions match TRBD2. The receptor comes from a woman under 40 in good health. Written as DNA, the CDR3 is TGTGCCAGCAGCTTAGCCCAGGCTAGCGGGAGTAATGAGCAGTTCTTC. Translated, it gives CASSLAQASGSNEQFF.